This is a list of T cell receptor beta chains from one sample in a study of Graves' ophthalmopathy and Graves' hyperthyroidism. MiXCR was run by TCRdb on the multiplex PCR reads, yielding one entry per CDR3 protein. The sample lists 580,000 or so distinct CDR3 sequences, approximately 37% seen once, with less than 4.5% in the top ten. Sequencing input: peripheral blood or thyroid tissue (not recorded which). These receptors all come from an adult man with Graves' hyperthyroidism. The CDR3 runs from the conserved cysteine through the conserved F or W. A D gene is named only where the DNA matches it firmly. A row's size may be missing; if present it is once, few, many or a size class.

d_call clone_size j_call v_call cdr3_aa cdr3_nt
. many TRBJ1-6 TRBV5-6 CASSRNLREIADSPLHF TGTGCCAGCAGCCGTAACCTCCGGGAGATTGCCGATTCACCCCTCCACTTT
TRBD1 many TRBJ2-7 TRBV20-1 CSATPGQGYEQYF TGCAGTGCTACCCCGGGACAGGGCTACGAGCAGTACTTC
TRBD2 once TRBJ2-2 TRBV24-1 CATSGTSPGELFF TGTGCCACCAGCGGGACTAGCCCCGGGGAGCTGTTTTTT
. few TRBJ2-2 TRBV24-1 CATSDFTSPGELFF TGTGCCACCAGTGATTTTACTAGCCCCGGGGAGCTGTTTTTT
. many TRBJ2-7 TRBV4-1 CASSPQDRARDEQYF TGCGCCAGCAGCCCCCAGGACCGGGCACGAGACGAGCAGTACTTC
. many TRBJ1-6 TRBV20-1 CSARGNSPLHF TGCAGTGCTAGGGGAAATTCACCCCTCCACTTT
. . TRBJ2-6 TRBV27 CASSLRREDNSGANVLTF TGTGCCAGCAGTTTAAGACGGGAAGATAACTCTGGGGCCAACGTCCTGACTTTC
TRBD1 . TRBJ1-6 TRBV2 CASSADRANSPLHF TGTGCCAGCAGCGCGGACAGGGCGAATTCACCCCTCCACTTT
TRBD1 . TRBJ1-6 TRBV28 CASQGQFYNSPLHF TGTGCCAGCCAGGGACAGTTTTATAATTCACCCCTCCACTTT
. many TRBJ2-5 TRBV24-1 CATSDFTRGQETQYF TGTGCCACCAGTGATTTCACCCGCGGTCAAGAGACCCAGTACTTC
TRBD1 . TRBJ1-4 TRBV20-1 CSARATGGAEKLLF TGCAGTGCCAGAGCCACAGGGGGTGCGGAAAAACTGCTTTTT
. . TRBJ1-2 TRBV7-9 CASNPLRWGGYGYTF TGTGCCAGCAACCCCCTTCGGTGGGGCGGTTATGGCTACACCTTC
. many TRBJ1-1 TRBV6-5 CASRSPTGGLNTEAFF TGTGCCAGCAGATCCCCGACCGGGGGATTGAACACTGAAGCTTTCTTT
. . TRBJ1-2 TRBV2 CASSEDGNHGYTF TGTGCCAGCAGCGAAGACGGAAACCATGGCTACACCTTC
. . TRBJ1-5 TRBV6-5 CASSFIQEAGNQPQHF TGTGCCAGCAGTTTTATACAGGAGGCAGGAAATCAGCCCCAGCATTTT
. many TRBJ2-5 TRBV7-9 CASSLGEFQETQYF TGTGCCAGCAGCTTAGGGGAATTCCAAGAGACCCAGTACTTC
. . TRBJ1-1 TRBV12-3/TRBV12-4 CASSFFRGDTEAFF TGTGCCAGCAGTTTTTTCCGGGGAGACACTGAAGCTTTCTTT
TRBD1 . TRBJ1-1 TRBV10-3 CASSEGGTGGGIGAFF TGTGCCAGCAGTGAAGGAGGGACAGGGGGAGGAATAGGGGCTTTCTTT
TRBD1 . TRBJ2-7 TRBV2 CASSRQGSYGQYF TGTGCCAGCAGCCGACAGGGGAGCTACGGGCAGTACTTC
. . TRBJ2-7 TRBV15 CATSRDLSRIEQYF TGTGCCACCAGCAGAGATCTTTCGAGAATTGAGCAGTACTTC
TRBD1 many TRBJ2-7 TRBV29-1 CSVDSVQGPYEQYF TGCAGCGTTGATTCCGTACAGGGGCCCTACGAGCAGTACTTC
. many TRBJ1-1 TRBV29-1 CSVDRIMNTEAFF TGCAGCGTTGACAGGATCATGAACACTGAAGCTTTCTTT
. once TRBJ2-2 TRBV2 CASTAGNTGELFF TGTGCCAGCACCGCGGGGAACACCGGGGAGCTGTTTTTT
. . TRBJ2-7 TRBV7-9 CASSSGVRDEQYF TGTGCCAGCAGCTCAGGGGTTCGCGACGAGCAGTACTTC
. . TRBJ1-5 TRBV2 CASSFGGTSGKETQHF TGTGCCAGCAGTTTTGGTGGGACTAGCGGTAAAGAGACCCAGCATTTT
TRBD2 . TRBJ2-7 TRBV7-9 CASSLEGLVGRGYTYEQYF TGTGCCAGCAGCTTAGAAGGCCTCGTTGGGAGGGGTTATACCTACGAGCAGTACTTC
. . TRBJ2-7 TRBV27 CASGGPSSDEQYF TGTGCCAGTGGGGGGCCCTCTTCTGACGAGCAGTACTTC
. . TRBJ1-1 TRBV7-2 CASSPQGLAGGNTEAFF TGTGCCAGCAGCCCCCAGGGGCTAGCGGGCGGGAACACTGAAGCTTTCTTT
. many TRBJ2-2 TRBV7-9 CASSLARVHGELFF TGTGCCAGCAGCTTAGCGCGGGTCCACGGGGAGCTGTTTTTT
. . TRBJ1-2 TRBV5-5 CASSLGDWQGYGYTF TGTGCCAGCAGCTTGGGGGACTGGCAGGGCTATGGCTACACCTTC
. . TRBJ1-1 TRBV19 CANSAVGGVTEAFF TGTGCCAATAGTGCGGTCGGGGGGGTCACTGAAGCTTTCTTT
TRBD2 few TRBJ2-7 TRBV6-6 CASSYSWEGEQYF TGTGCCAGCAGTTACTCCTGGGAGGGAGAGCAGTACTTC
. . TRBJ1-4 TRBV24-1 CASSFDARAQLWGQGEKLFF TGTGCCAGCAGTTTTGACGCTCGGGCTCAATTATGGGGTCAGGGGGAAAAACTGTTTTTT
. many TRBJ2-2 TRBV29-1 CSVEDGNTGELFF TGCAGCGTTGAAGACGGAAACACCGGGGAGCTGTTTTTT
. many TRBJ1-2 TRBV5-1 CASSLNQGHYGYTF TGCGCCAGCAGCTTGAATCAGGGGCACTATGGCTACACCTTC
TRBD2 . TRBJ2-1 TRBV12-3/TRBV12-4 CASSLGAGVINEQFF TGTGCCAGCAGTTTAGGGGCGGGAGTCATCAATGAGCAGTTCTTC
TRBD1 . TRBJ2-2 TRBV29-1 CSVSQGAVGELFF TGCAGCGTTTCGCAGGGGGCAGTGGGGGAGCTGTTTTTT
TRBD2 . TRBJ2-2 TRBV5-6 CASERGRTGELLF TGTGCCAGCGAGCGGGGAAGGACCGGGGAGCTGCTTTTT
. many TRBJ1-5 TRBV10-2 CASADRGINQPQHF TGCGCCAGCGCGGACAGAGGAATAAATCAGCCCCAGCATTTT
. few TRBJ2-1 TRBV24-1 CATSDLNGNEQFF TGTGCCACCAGTGATTTGAACGGGAATGAGCAGTTCTTC
. many TRBJ2-6 TRBV20-1 CSAPVRSGANVLTF TGCAGTGCTCCAGTCCGCTCTGGGGCCAACGTCCTGACTTTC
. . TRBJ1-4 TRBV2 CASTQFATNEKLFF TGTGCCAGCACCCAATTTGCAACTAATGAAAAACTGTTTTTT
TRBD1 . TRBJ2-1 TRBV7-9 CASSPGTGNNEQFF TGTGCCAGCAGTCCCGGGACAGGGAACAATGAGCAGTTCTTC
TRBD1 many TRBJ2-7 TRBV20-1 CSAKRTGDYEQYF TGCAGTGCGAAACGGACAGGGGACTACGAGCAGTACTTC
. . TRBJ2-2 TRBV19 CASSTILNNEQFF TGTGCCAGTAGTACAATTCTAAACAATGAGCAGTTTTTT
TRBD2 many TRBJ2-5 TRBV6-1 CASREGLAGGETQYF TGTGCCAGCAGGGAGGGACTAGCGGGGGGAGAGACCCAGTACTTC
. . TRBJ2-7 TRBV29-1 CSVGETAVYEQYF TGCAGCGTTGGTGAAACAGCAGTCTACGAGCAGTACTTC
TRBD1 many TRBJ1-4 TRBV2 CASKTGEYNEKLFF TGTGCCAGCAAGACAGGGGAGTATAATGAAAAACTGTTTTTT
. many TRBJ1-6 TRBV7-8 CASQVTNSPLHF TGTGCCAGCCAAGTTACTAATTCACCCCTCCACTTT
TRBD1 . TRBJ2-2 TRBV2 CASRSVRGQGTGELFF TGTGCCAGCAGGAGTGTCAGGGGACAGGGGACCGGGGAGCTGTTTTTT